This T cell receptor (beta chain) was sequenced in a study of blood T cell repertoires in COVID-19. Study details: Collection of acute and convalescent COVID-19 samples took place in the United States, Italy and Spain. Nucleic acid was either cDNA or gDNA, and it came from T cells, B-cell-depleted T cells, or PBMCs.

This clone has ten or more counts. Libraries were prepared by immunoSEQ multiplex PCR; TCRdb keeps only in-frame clonotypes and omits some of them. The table lists hundreds of thousands of clones, 70% to 90% of them singletons, with 11% in the top ten. Enrolled during active infection, Seattle patients were then followed longitudinally. Germline CDR1 is MNHEY and CDR2 is SMNVEV (reference sequence). J was trimmed by 10 bases and V by 0 bases; bases with no gene match: 4. This CDR3 comprises 15 residues. This TCR derives from a man aged 50 or older with COVID-19, enrolled during active disease. This chain connects TRBV27 to TRBJ1-6; 9 bases map to TRBD1. The sequenced material came from peripheral blood. CDR3 protein: CASSLSRQGESPLHF. CDR3 nucleotide sequence: TGTGCCAGCAGTTTATCGCGACAGGGGGAATCACCCCTCCACTTT.